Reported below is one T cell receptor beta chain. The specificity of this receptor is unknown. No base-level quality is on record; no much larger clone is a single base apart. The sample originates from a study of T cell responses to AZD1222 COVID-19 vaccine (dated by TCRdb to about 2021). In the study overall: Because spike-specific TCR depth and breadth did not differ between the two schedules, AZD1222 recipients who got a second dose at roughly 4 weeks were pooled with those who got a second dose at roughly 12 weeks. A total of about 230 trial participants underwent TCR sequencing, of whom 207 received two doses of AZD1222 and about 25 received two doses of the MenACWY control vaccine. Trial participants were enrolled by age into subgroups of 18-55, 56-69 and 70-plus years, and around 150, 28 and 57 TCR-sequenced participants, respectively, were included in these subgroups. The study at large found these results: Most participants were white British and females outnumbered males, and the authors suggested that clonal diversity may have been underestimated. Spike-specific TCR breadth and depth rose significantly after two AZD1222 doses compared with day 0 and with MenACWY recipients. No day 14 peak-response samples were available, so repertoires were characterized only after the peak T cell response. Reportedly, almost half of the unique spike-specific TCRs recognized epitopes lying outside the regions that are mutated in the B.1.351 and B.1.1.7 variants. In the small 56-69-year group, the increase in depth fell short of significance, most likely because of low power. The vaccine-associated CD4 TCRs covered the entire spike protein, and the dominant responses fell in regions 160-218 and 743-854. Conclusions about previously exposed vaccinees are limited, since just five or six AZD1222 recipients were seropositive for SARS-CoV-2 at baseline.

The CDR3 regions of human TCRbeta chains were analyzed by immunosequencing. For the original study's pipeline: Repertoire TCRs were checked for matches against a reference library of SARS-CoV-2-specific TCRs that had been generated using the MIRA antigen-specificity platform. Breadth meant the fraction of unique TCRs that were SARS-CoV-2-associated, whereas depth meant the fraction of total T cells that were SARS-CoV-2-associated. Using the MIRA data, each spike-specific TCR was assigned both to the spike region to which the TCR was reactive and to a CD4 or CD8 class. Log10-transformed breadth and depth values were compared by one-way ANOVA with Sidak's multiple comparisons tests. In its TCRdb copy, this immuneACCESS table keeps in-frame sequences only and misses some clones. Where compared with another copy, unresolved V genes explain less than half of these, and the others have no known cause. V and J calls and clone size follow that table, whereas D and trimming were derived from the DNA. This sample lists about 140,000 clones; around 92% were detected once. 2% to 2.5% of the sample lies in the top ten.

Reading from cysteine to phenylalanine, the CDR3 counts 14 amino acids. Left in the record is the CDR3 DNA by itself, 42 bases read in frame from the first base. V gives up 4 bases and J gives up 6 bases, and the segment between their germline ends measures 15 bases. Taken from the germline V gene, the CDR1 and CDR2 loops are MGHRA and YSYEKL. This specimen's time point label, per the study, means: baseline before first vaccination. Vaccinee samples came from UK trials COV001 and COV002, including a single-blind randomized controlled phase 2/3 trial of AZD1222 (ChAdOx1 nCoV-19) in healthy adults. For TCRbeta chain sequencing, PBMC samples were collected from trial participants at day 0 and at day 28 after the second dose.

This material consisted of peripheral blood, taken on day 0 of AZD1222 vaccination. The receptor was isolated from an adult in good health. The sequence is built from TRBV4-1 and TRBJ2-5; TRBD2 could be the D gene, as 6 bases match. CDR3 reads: CASSRGTAEKTQYF. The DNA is TGCGCCAGCAGCCGCGGGACCGCAGAGAAGACCCAGTACTTC.